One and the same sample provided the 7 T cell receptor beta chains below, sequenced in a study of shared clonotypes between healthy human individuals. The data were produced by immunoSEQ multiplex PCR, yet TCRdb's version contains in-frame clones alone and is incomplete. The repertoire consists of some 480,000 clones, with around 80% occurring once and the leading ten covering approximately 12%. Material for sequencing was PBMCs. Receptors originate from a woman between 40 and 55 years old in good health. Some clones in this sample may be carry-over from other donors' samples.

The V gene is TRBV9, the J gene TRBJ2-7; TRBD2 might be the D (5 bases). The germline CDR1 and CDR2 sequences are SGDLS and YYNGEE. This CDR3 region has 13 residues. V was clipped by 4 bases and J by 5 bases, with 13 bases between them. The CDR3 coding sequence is TGTGCCAGCAGCCGGGATCTTCGGAACGAGCAGTACTTC. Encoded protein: CASSRDLRNEQYF.

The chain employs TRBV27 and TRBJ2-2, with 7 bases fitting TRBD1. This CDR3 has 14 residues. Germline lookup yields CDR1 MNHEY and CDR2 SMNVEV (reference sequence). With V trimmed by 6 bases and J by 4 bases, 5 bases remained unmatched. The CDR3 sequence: CASRRQGGTGELFF. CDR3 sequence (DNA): TGTGCCAGCAGACGACAGGGCGGCACCGGGGAGCTGTTTTTT.

The CDR3 DNA sequence: TGTGCCAGCAGTCCCAAGGACCGCTATGGCTACACCTTC. It encodes CASSPKDRYGYTF. This chain joins TRBV27 and TRBJ1-2; D is unclear. Germline CDR1 MNHEY, CDR2 SMNVEV (reference sequence). The CDR3 totals 13 residues. Trimming left V 5 bases short and J 4 bases short, with 11 bases between.

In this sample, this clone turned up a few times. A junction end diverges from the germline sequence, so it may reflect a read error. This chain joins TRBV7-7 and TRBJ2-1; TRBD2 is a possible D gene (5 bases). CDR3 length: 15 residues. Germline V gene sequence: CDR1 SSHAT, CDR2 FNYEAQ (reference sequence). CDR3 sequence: CASSLSPGTYNEQFF. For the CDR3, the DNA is TGTGCTAGCAGCTTATCCCCGGGAACCTACAATGAGCAGTTCTTC.

The CDR3 protein is CASRTVSGRGNTGELFF. CDR3 DNA sequence: TGTGCCAGCAGAACGGTTAGCGGGAGGGGGAACACCGGGGAGCTGTTTTTT. J is TRBJ2-2 and V is TRBV11-2, with 11 positions matching TRBD2. Per the germline V gene, CDR1 is SGHAT and CDR2 is FQNNGV. Trimming took 6 bases from V and 1 from J; bases not matched to a gene: 7. This CDR3 spans 17 amino acids.

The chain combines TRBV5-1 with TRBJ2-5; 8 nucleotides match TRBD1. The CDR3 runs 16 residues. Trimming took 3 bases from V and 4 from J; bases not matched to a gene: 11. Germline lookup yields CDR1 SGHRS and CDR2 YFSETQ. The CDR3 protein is CASSWGGQGAAETQYF. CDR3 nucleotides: TGCGCCAGCAGCTGGGGTGGCCAGGGGGCTGCAGAGACCCAGTACTTC.

The CDR3 region is CASSLGSRTDTQYF. The CDR3 nucleotides read TGTGCCAGCAGCTTAGGTTCACGCACAGATACGCAGTATTTT. This rearrangement joins TRBV11-2 to TRBJ2-3; D uncertain. Germline CDR1 and CDR2: SGHAT and FQNNGV. The CDR3 runs 14 residues. Trimming shortened V by 1 base and J by 1 base, and 6 bases separated the two germline ends.